This T cell receptor beta chain was sequenced for a study of vaccination effects on CD4 cells after COVID-19. Study context: Post-vaccine sampling occurred a median 72 days after the second dose.

With regard to this clone: The antigen is undetermined.

There are 17 residues in the CDR3. Trimming removed 0 bases at V and 1 base at J, with 15 bases between. Germline V gene sequence: CDR1 MNHEY, CDR2 SVGEGT. With 10 days of culture completed, CD4+ T cells were isolated. Each person got two doses of an mRNA SARS-CoV-2 vaccine, BNT162b2 or mRNA-1273. The study found no prior SARS-CoV-2 infection in the vaccine recipients, who tested negative for nucleocapsid antibodies. Produced via immunoSEQ multiplex PCR; TCRdb's table is partial and in-frame only. The sample carries tens of thousands of clones, around 73% recorded once. Overall study findings and caveats: The study dataset contains few convalescent patients and includes no early post-infection timepoints.

The source of this sequence is a human donor who received a COVID-19 vaccine. The J gene is TRBJ1-1, the V gene TRBV6-2 or TRBV6-3; D perhaps matches TRBD1 (6 bases). The sample in question was CD4+ T cells from PBMCs cultured without peptide, obtained after COVID-19 vaccination. CDR3 sequence reads: CASSYSSRGFTNTEAFF. The CDR3 bases are TGTGCCAGCAGTTACTCGAGCAGGGGCTTCACGAACACTGAAGCTTTCTTT.